The clone carrying this T cell receptor (beta chain) turned up a few times. The antigen is undetermined. Assay used: immunoSEQ multiplex PCR; TCRdb lists only in-frame clones, some missing. Here the sample spans about 2.4 million clones, roughly 93% being singletons. Trimming removed 3 bases at V and 8 bases at J, with 10 bases between. The CDR3 runs 12 residues. Germline loops: CDR1 SNHLY, CDR2 FYNNEI. This sample was taken from a study of shared clonotypes between healthy human individuals. Study-wide findings and caveats: Few donors limited the genetic and exposure-history diversity represented.

Division of CD4+ cells produced a CD45RA+ naive subset and a CD45RA-negative memory subset. This rearrangement joins TRBV2 to TRBJ1-2; D uncertain. This TCR came from a man aged 18 to 29 in good health. Some clones in this sample may be carry-over from other donors' samples. Sequenced sample: naive CD4+ T cells from PBMCs. The subset here: CD45RA+ positively selected. The CDR3 protein is CASSEDLPGYTF. In DNA, the CDR3 is TGTGCCAGCAGTGAGGACCTCCCCGGCTACACCTTC.